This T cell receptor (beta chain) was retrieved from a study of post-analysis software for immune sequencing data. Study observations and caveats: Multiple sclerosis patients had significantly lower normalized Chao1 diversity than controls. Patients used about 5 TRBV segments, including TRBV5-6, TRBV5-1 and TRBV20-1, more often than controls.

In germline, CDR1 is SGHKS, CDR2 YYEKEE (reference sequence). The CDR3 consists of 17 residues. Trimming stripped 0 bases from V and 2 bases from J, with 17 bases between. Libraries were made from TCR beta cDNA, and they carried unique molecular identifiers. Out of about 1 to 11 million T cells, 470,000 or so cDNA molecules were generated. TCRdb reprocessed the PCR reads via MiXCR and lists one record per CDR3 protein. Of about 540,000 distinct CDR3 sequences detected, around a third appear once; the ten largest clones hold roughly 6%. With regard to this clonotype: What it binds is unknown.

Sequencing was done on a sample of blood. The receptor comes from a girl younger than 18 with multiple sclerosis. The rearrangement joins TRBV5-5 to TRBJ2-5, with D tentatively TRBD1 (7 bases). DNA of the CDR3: TGTGCCAGCAGCTTGGGTGGGGGGACAGCCATTCAAGAGACCCAGTACTTC. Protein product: CASSLGGGTAIQETQYF.